This T cell receptor beta chain came from a study of CD8 T cells in Susac syndrome. This clonotype was counted a few times. Roughly 0.5 to 1 ug RNA was reverse transcribed with random hexamers. TCRdb re-called the immunoSEQ multiplex PCR reads through MiXCR, storing one row per CDR3 protein. The sample has about 250,000 distinct CDR3 sequences; about 93% are singletons. Negative isolation yielded CD8+ and CD4+ T cells; FACS enriched TEMRA cells. V was pared by 1 base and J by 6 bases, with 7 bases between. The CDR3 consists of 13 residues. Germline V CDR1 and CDR2: GTSNPN, SVGIG (reference sequence). The receptor was derived from a human donor with multiple sclerosis. Material: CD4+ T cells from PBMCs. The chain employs TRBV30 and TRBJ1-6, with D possibly matching TRBD1 (6 bases). CDR3 in amino acids: CAWSEGGNSPLHF. Written as DNA, the CDR3 is TGTGCCTGGAGTGAAGGGGGTAATTCACCCCTCCACTTT.